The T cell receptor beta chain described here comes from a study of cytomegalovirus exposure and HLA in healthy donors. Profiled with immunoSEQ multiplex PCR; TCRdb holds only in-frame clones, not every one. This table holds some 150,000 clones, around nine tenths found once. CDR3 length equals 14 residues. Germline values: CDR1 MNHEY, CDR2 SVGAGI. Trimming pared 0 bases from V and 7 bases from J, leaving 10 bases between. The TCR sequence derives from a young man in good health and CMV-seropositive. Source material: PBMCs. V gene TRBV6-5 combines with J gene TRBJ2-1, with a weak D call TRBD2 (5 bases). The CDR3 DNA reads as TGTGCCAGCAGTTACTCGACTATTTTAAATGAGCAGTTCTTC. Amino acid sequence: CASSYSTILNEQFF.